This entry describes one TCR beta chain. Its target is unknown. Libraries were prepared by immunoSEQ multiplex PCR; TCRdb keeps only in-frame clonotypes and omits some of them. In the table there are roughly 120,000 clones, 90% of which are singletons. This entry comes from a study of T cell clones after liver transplantation. Turning to the study itself: Apart from three HCV-positive recipients, transplants were for non-autoimmune, non-viral reasons.

The study's findings and limits: Migration into the graft, not deletion, may explain lost graft donor-reactive T cells.

Germline V gene sequence: CDR1 SGHRS, CDR2 YFSETQ. CDR3 length: 14 amino acids. Trimming cost V 4 bases and J 4 bases; bases outside gene matches: 5. Sequenced here: CD4+ T cells from blood, sampled 12 months after liver transplant. The rearrangement joins TRBV5-1 to TRBJ2-1, with TRBD2 matching over 7 bases. The TCR was taken from a human patient who received a liver transplant. Some T cells may originate from the graft donor. CDR3 nucleotide sequence: TGCGCCAGCAGCCCTGAGCGGGGATACAATGAGCAGTTCTTC. This sequence encodes CASSPERGYNEQFF.